The subject of this entry is one TCR beta chain. Its specific antigen is unknown. It has no much larger one-base neighbor in the sample; base qualities were not kept. The ViraFEST assay stimulated PBMC with viral peptide pools and then used TCR sequencing to identify antigen-specific CD4+ T cell clonotypes by expansion. After approximately eleven days of culture, CD4+ T cells were isolated with the EasySep CD4+ T cell isolation kit. Convalescent patients had PCR-confirmed SARS-CoV-2 infection between March and December 2020, before Alpha, Beta and Delta variants emerged in the United States. Some 1.9 million PBMC per well were cultured with roughly 10 ug/ml peptides in IMDM containing roughly 5% human AB serum, roughly 9.5 IU/ml IL-2 and gentamicin. Half of the culture medium was replaced with fresh IL-2-containing medium on days 3 and 7. Unless noted otherwise, every peptide stimulation condition was grown in triplicate wells. PBMC were separated from whole blood using Ficoll-Paque Plus gradient centrifugation and were then either cryopreserved at -140C or used fresh. The QIAamp micro DNA kit was used to extract genomic DNA from the cultured CD4+ T cells.

Library construction relied on the immunoSEQ multiplex PCR assay. DNA from the cultured, isolated CD4+ T cells was subjected to TCR beta CDR3 sequencing. For the original study's pipeline: Non-productive TCR sequences were removed, reads were trimmed to the CDR3 region, and CDR3s of at least 7 amino acids were retained. The MANAFEST web app was used to pick out antigen-specific clonotypes by comparing their expansion in peptide wells with that in reference cultures. To count as positive, a clone had to show expansion at FDR<0.05 compared with the reference and with all other wells, an odds ratio above 5, and a frequency above 0.1% in two replicate wells. Clonotypes significantly expanded in SARS-CoV-2 spike wells and in at least one common cold coronavirus spike condition were defined as cross-reactive. CDR3 similarity was assessed by Levenshtein distance using the stringdist R package, and unrooted trees were constructed with ape in R 3.6.1. As stored in TCRdb, this immuneACCESS dataset retains in-frame rearrangements with V and J assigned. A fraction of the clones does not appear; measured against another copy, unresolved V genes explain less than half of the discrepancy, and the remainder lacks a known reason. D and trimming come from the DNA, and the V and J calls and clone size come from that table. The sample data list fewer than 40,000 clones, and 70% to 85% of these were observed just once. About 30% of the sample rests with the top ten.

The data stem from a study of vaccination effects on CD4 cells after COVID-19 (dated by TCRdb to the early 2020s). With regard to the full study: Each participant received two doses of an mRNA SARS-CoV-2 vaccine, either BNT162b2 or mRNA-1273. Pre-vaccine samples from a couple of convalescent patients were drawn 16 days and one week before the first dose, 142 and 148 days after COVID-19 diagnosis. The study compared SARS-CoV-2 spike-specific CD4+ TCR repertoires before and after mRNA vaccination in COVID-19 convalescent patients and infection-naive vaccine recipients. The full study included fewer than eleven COVID-19 convalescent patients and a few SARS-CoV-2-naive healthy vaccine recipients. In the study, cultures from other donors were sequenced using the Oncomine TCR Beta short-read assay on an Illumina iSeq 100.

Beyond this particular receptor, the publication reports: In convalescent patients, the post-vaccine spike-reactive repertoire was composed mainly of new vaccine-induced clones that were largely distinct from infection-induced clones. Limitations of the study were the small number of convalescent patients and the absence of early post-infection timepoints. Marked clonal contraction was observed in both infection-induced and vaccine-induced clones at late post-vaccination timepoints, consistent with waning T cell responses.

For this chain, trimming is 4 bases at the V end and 4 bases at the J end, and the number of junction bases without a gene match is 4. For CDR1 and CDR2, the germline V gene lists SNHLY and FYNNEI. The CDR3 goes from the cysteine to the phenylalanine over 15 residues. Only the CDR3 DNA stays, 45 bases, in frame from base 1. The rearranged chain carries TRBV2 and TRBJ2-3; TRBD1 lines up with 11 middle nucleotides. The starting material was CD4+ T cells from PBMCs cultured with a peptide pool, obtained before COVID-19 vaccination. The origin of this receptor is a human donor who had a prior SARS-CoV-2 infection. The bases are TGTGCCAGCAGTGGGGGACAGGGGGATCCAGATACGCAGTATTTT. This sequence encodes CASSGGQGDPDTQYF.